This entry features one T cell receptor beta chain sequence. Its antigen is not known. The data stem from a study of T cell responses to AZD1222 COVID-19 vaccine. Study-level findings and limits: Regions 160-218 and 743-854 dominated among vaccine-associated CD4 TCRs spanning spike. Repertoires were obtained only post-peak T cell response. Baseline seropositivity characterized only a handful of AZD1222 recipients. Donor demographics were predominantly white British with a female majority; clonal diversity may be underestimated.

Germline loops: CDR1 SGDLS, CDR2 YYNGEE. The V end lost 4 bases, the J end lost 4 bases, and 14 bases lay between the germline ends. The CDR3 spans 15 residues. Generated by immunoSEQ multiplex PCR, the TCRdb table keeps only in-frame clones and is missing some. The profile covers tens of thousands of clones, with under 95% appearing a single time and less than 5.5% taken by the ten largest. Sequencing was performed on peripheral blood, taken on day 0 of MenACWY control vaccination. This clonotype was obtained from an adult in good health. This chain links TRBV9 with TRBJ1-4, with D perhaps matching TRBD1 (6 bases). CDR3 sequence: CASSSTGAINEKLFF. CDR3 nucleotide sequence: TGTGCCAGCAGCTCGACGGGGGCTATTAATGAAAAACTGTTTTTT.